What follows is one T cell receptor (beta chain) and its context. This clone's antigen is unknown. No per-base quality is available; no much larger clone lies one base away. The data are from a study of blood T cell repertoires in COVID-19 (TCRdb year 2020). Broadly, across the study: Samples from collaborators originated in the United States, Italy and Spain and spanned both the acute and convalescent phases of COVID-19. The material from the prospective study consisted of cDNA or gDNA derived from T cells, B-cell-depleted T cells, or PBMCs. Deeply sampled blood TCRbeta repertoires from subjects exposed to, actively infected with, or recovered from COVID-19 were included in the dataset. The repertoires were made available in a free public database intended to serve as a resource for research on the immune response to SARS-CoV-2. Samples came from the ongoing ImmuneRACE study (first 160 participants) plus 1,254 subjects from 6 global collaborators. A de-identified subject ID, COVID-19 status, age in years and sex were almost always included in the sample metadata. Where HLA class I and class II types were available, the types were taken from metadata supplied by the sample provider, not from assay-based typing.

The collaborating institutions used their own protocols to collect whole blood in K2EDTA tubes. Collaborator samples were shipped for TCRbeta analysis as frozen whole blood, isolated PBMCs, or DNA extracted from either sample type. The cysteine opens and the phenylalanine closes a CDR3 of 16 amino acids. CDR3 DNA is the only sequence kept; it has 48 bases, read in frame from the first base. Based on the germline V gene (reference sequence), the CDR1 and CDR2 sequences are MNHEY and SMNVEV. V is pruned by 6 bases and J by 0 bases, leaving 11 bases of the junction without a gene match. The immunoSEQ Assay, a bias-controlled multiplex PCR, was used to amplify TCRbeta CDR3 regions from genomic DNA. The original pipeline was this. The number of nucleated cells in each sample was estimated from the amplification of reference gene primers within the assay. Sequence reads were collapsed and filtered to measure the absolute abundance of every unique TCRbeta CDR3 rearrangement. For each sample, productive Simpson clonality was calculated as the square root of Simpson's diversity index across productive rearrangements. TCRdb retrieved this table from immuneACCESS and kept in-frame rearrangements only. Not all clones are present; in checked studies, unresolved V genes account for under half, and no reason is known for the remainder. V, J and clone size derive from that table, while D and trimming were established from the DNA sequence. The table for this sample lists 200,000 to 250,000 clones; 86% of them were counted only once. The ten largest clones take up approximately 13% of the sample.

The paper as a whole reports these results and caveats: Clinical and demographic metadata were provided uncurated, with the amount varying by source and participant.

Here the chain combines TRBV27 and TRBJ2-7, with TRBD1 matching 7 junction bases. Material for sequencing was peripheral blood. This receptor was identified in a man aged 80 or over with acute or convalescent COVID-19. The CDR3 here reads CASSKRRGPSSYEQYF. The DNA sequence is TGTGCCAGCAGCAAAAGAAGGGGGCCTAGCTCCTACGAGCAGTACTTC.